Included here is one TCR beta chain sequence, with context. No antigen is known for it. This CDR3 comprises 15 residues. Germline assignment: CDR1 MGHDK and CDR2 SYGVNS. V was clipped by 1 base and J by 6 bases, with 16 bases between them. Per the original methods: Filtering differed for immunoSEQ, which gave only junction sequences without quality scores. The table came from immunoSEQ multiplex PCR; TCRdb's copy has only in-frame clones and leaves some out. From that table come the V and J calls and clone size; the DNA was used to work out D and trimming. The repertoire consists of hundreds of thousands of clones, with 70% to 75% occurring once and the leading ten covering 10%. This sample was taken from a study of shared clonotypes between healthy human individuals. Study-wide results and caveats: The sole specimen, blood, was sampled, and tissue repertoires likely differ. Compared with clonotypes that all four donors shared, non-shared clonotypes had lower generation probabilities. Depth was large, yet rarefaction showed that sorted-subset sequencing was incomplete.

This sequence joins TRBV25-1 and TRBJ2-7; perhaps TRBD2 as D (6 bases). This clonotype was obtained from a man aged 30 to 45 in good health. Source material: memory CD4+ T cells sorted from blood. The subset here: CD45RA-negative fraction. CDR3 sequence (DNA): TGTGCCAGCAGTGAATTACGCGGGGCCCGGGCCGAGCAGTACTTC. This translates into CASSELRGARAEQYF.